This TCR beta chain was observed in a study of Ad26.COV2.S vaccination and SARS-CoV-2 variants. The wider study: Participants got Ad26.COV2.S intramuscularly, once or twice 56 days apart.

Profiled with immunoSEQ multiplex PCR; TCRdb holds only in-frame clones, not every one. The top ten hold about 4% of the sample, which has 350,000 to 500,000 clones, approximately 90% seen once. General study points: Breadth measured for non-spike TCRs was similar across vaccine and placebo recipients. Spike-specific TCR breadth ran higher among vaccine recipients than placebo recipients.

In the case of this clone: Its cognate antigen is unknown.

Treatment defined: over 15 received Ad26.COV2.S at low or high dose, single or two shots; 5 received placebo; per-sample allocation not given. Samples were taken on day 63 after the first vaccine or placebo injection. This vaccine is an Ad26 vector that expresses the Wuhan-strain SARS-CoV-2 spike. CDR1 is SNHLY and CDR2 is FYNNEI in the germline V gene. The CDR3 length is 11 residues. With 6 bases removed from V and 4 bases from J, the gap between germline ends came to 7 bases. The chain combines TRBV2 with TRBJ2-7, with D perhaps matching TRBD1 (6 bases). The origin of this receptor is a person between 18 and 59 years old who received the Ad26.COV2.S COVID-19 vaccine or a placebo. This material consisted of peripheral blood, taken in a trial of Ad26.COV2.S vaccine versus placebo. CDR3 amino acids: CASRGTYEQYF. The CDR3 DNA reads TGTGCCAGCAGAGGGACATACGAGCAGTACTTC. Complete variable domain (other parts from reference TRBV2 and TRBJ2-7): EPEVTQTPSHQVTQMGQEVILRCVPISNHLYFYWYRQILGQKVEFLVSFYNNEISEKSEIFDDQFSVERPDGSNFTLKIRSTKLEDSAMYFCASRGTYEQYFGPGTRLTVT.